This T cell receptor (beta chain) was documented in a study of blood T cell repertoires in COVID-19. Study-wide background: The origin of the acute and convalescent COVID-19 samples was the United States, Italy and Spain. The analysed material was cDNA or gDNA that came from T cells, B-cell-depleted T cells, or PBMCs.

As handled by the study authors: Amplification of reference gene primers was used by the study to estimate nucleated cell counts. Profiled with immunoSEQ multiplex PCR; TCRdb holds only in-frame clones, not every one. V, J and clone size derive from that table, while D and trimming were established from the DNA sequence. The profile shows 50,000 to 75,000 clones, under 80% of them singletons. V trimming: 5 bases; J trimming: 4 bases; junction bases outside the gene matches: 8. The germline CDR1 and CDR2 sequences are SGHTA and FQGTGA. The CDR3 extends over 15 amino acids. This rearrangement joins TRBV7-3 to TRBJ2-1, with 7 bases that match TRBD2. The receptor's source is a human donor in a cohort sampled during active COVID-19. Material for sequencing was peripheral blood. CDR3 in amino acids: CASSQNGRGYNEQFF. In nucleotides, the CDR3 is TGTGCCAGCAGCCAGAACGGGCGGGGGTACAATGAGCAGTTCTTC. Complete variable domain (other parts from reference TRBV7-3 and TRBJ2-1): GAGVSQTPSNKVTEKGKYVELRCDPISGHTALYWYRQSLGQGPEFLIYFQGTGAADDSGLPNDRFFAVRPEGSVSTLKIQRTERGDSAVYLCASSQNGRGYNEQFFGPGTRLTVL.